This T cell receptor (beta chain) is drawn from a study of CD8+CD57+ T cells in acquired aplastic anemia. The use of genomic DNA as template underpinned the TCR beta VDJ and CDR3 profiling. TCRdb independently ran MiXCR on the reads; one entry per CDR3 protein. The sample holds roughly 500,000 distinct CDR3 sequences, around 30% seen once. An expansion of CD8+CD57+ cells by flow cytometry had been shown in patients chosen for sequencing. Germline V gives CDR1 SGHTA, CDR2 FQGNSA. The CDR3 covers 14 residues. V was trimmed by 3 bases and J by 1 base, leaving 9 bases between them. To note about this clonotype: Its antigen is unknown.

General observations from the study: Overlap between patients and controls comprised just under 30 CD8+ CDR3 sequences.

The sequence was collected from a human donor with aplastic anemia. Source material: sorted CD4+, CD8+, or CD8+CD57+ T cells (not recorded which) from PBMCs. The chain combines TRBV7-2 with TRBJ1-2, with TRBD1 as a possible D gene (6 bases). The CDR3, as DNA: TGTGCCAGCAGCTTCGCAGGGGATAACTATGGCTACACCTTC. Protein: CASSFAGDNYGYTF.